This is a list of T cell receptor beta chains from one sample in a study of shared clonotypes between healthy human individuals. TCRdb's table, derived via immunoSEQ multiplex PCR, lists solely in-frame clones and lacks some. Counted here are some 1 million clones, approximately 68% occurring once; the ten biggest clones make up about 1.5%. Sequenced sample: memory CD4+ T cells sorted from blood. The receptor source for this set is a man in his late teens or twenties in good health. The CDR3 runs from the conserved cysteine through the conserved F or W. The D gene is left open where the match is weak. A clone size is listed for some rows: how often the clone was seen (once, few, many), or a class if it is expanded.

d_call	j_call	clone_size	v_call	cdr3_nt	cdr3_aa
.	TRBJ1-2	once	TRBV9	TGTGCCAGCAGTCGCGGGGGGGTAAGCTATGGCTACACCTTC	CASSRGGVSYGYTF
.	TRBJ1-6	.	TRBV7-6	TGTGCCAGCAGCTTAGAGGCCAGGGCCTACTCACCCCTCCACTTT	CASSLEARAYSPLHF
TRBD1	TRBJ2-3	.	TRBV15	TGTGCCACCAGCACCTCGGGACAGGACACAGATACGCAGTATTTT	CATSTSGQDTDTQYF
.	TRBJ1-2	.	TRBV12-5	TGTGCTAGTGCCCGGAGCGCAGTCCGTGGGGGCTACACCTTC	CASARSAVRGGYTF
.	TRBJ1-1	.	TRBV18	TGTGCCAGCTCACCCTTCTTAGACAGGCCAGTCACTGAAGCTTTCTTT	CASSPFLDRPVTEAFF
.	TRBJ2-1	.	TRBV2	TGTGCCAGCAGTGGGTCCCAGGGCGATTACAATGAGCAGTTCTTC	CASSGSQGDYNEQFF
.	TRBJ1-2	.	TRBV10-3	TGTGCCATCGGCGGGTCTACTAACTATGGCTACACCTTC	CAIGGSTNYGYTF
.	TRBJ2-7	once	TRBV6-5	TGTGCCAGCAGTTACTTTGGCAGGCTCGACGAGCAGTACTTC	CASSYFGRLDEQYF
TRBD1	TRBJ1-2	.	TRBV11-2	TGTGCCAGCAGCCCTAGACAGGGGTTTAGCGCTGGCTACACCTTC	CASSPRQGFSAGYTF
.	TRBJ2-3	.	TRBV14	TGTGCCAGCAGCCCCCGCTCGGGCGGGAACACAGATACGCAGTATTTT	CASSPRSGGNTDTQYF
.	TRBJ2-5	once	TRBV6-5	TGTGCCAGCAGTTACTCTGCCGGGGCGCAACGGGGGACCCAGTACTTC	CASSYSAGAQRGTQYF
.	TRBJ2-3	.	TRBV10-3	TGTGCCATCAATGGGGCGGGCACAGATACGCAGTATTTT	CAINGAGTDTQYF
.	TRBJ2-3	.	TRBV11-2	TGTGCCAGCAGCCCAATCAATTGGGGCAGGAGCACAGATACGCAGTATTTT	CASSPINWGRSTDTQYF
TRBD1	TRBJ1-1	.	TRBV12-5	TGTGCTAGTGGTTTGGGGACAGGGGTAGGTTTGATCACTGAAGCTTTCTTT	CASGLGTGVGLITEAFF
TRBD2	TRBJ2-7	few	TRBV13	TGTGCCAGCAGCTTGAGCGGGATGGGATTCGAGCAGTACTTC	CASSLSGMGFEQYF
TRBD2	TRBJ2-7	.	TRBV5-4	TGTGCCAGCAGCTTGGATAGCGGGAGGGTAAACGAGCAGTACTTC	CASSLDSGRVNEQYF
TRBD2	TRBJ2-7	.	TRBV5-5	TGTGCCAGCAGCCCGGGACTAGCGGGGGCGTTCTCCTACGAGCAGTACTTC	CASSPGLAGAFSYEQYF
TRBD1	TRBJ1-5	few	TRBV27	TGTGCCAGCAGTTCGTCAGGAGGAAAGGGGGCCGAGGCCCAGCATTTT	CASSSSGGKGAEAQHF
.	TRBJ1-4	.	TRBV30	TGTGCCTCAAGGGGAGCGGAAAAACTGTTTTTT	CASRGAEKLFF
.	TRBJ2-2	.	TRBV6-5	TGTGCCAGCAGTTACTCAAAGAACACCGGGGAGCTGTTTTTT	CASSYSKNTGELFF
TRBD2	TRBJ2-1	.	TRBV6-4	TGTGCCAGCAGTGACTCAGGTAGCGGGAGCAATGAGCAGTTCTTC	CASSDSGSGSNEQFF
.	TRBJ2-3	once	TRBV7-2	TGTGCCAGCCCCCCAGCGGTTATATCCACAGATACGCAGTATTTT	CASPPAVISTDTQYF
TRBD2	TRBJ2-5	.	TRBV30	TGTGCCTGGAGTCAGGGACTAGCGGGAGGGCCAGAGACCCAGTACTTC	CAWSQGLAGGPETQYF
.	TRBJ2-3	.	TRBV19	TGTGCCAGTAGTTGGCAGGGACATGAAACCTGGGATATGGTTACGCAGTATTTT	CASSWQGHETWDMVTQYF
TRBD1	TRBJ2-2	.	TRBV7-7	TGTGCTAGCAGCCACGGGACAGGGGAACGGGAGCTGTTTTTT	CASSHGTGERELFF
.	TRBJ2-3	.	TRBV9	TGTGCCAGCAGCCTGGTTGGGATAGCAGCAGATACGCAGTATTTT	CASSLVGIAADTQYF
.	TRBJ1-6	few	TRBV30	TGTGCCTGGTCTAGTAATTCACCCCTCCACTTT	CAWSSNSPLHF
.	TRBJ1-4	few	TRBV19	TGTGCCAGTAGTATCGGACTAAGTAATGAAAAACTGTTTTTT	CASSIGLSNEKLFF
TRBD1	TRBJ1-6	.	TRBV27	TGTGCCAGCAGTAAATTTGTAACAGGGGGCCAATTTAATTCACCCCTCCACTTT	CASSKFVTGGQFNSPLHF
.	TRBJ2-7	.	TRBV7-9	TGTGCCAGCAGCCTGCCGGGACCTTATTACGAGCAGTACTTC	CASSLPGPYYEQYF
TRBD2	TRBJ2-1	.	TRBV5-1	TGCGCCAGCAGCGGGGGACTAGCGGGAAAGGATGAGCAGTTCTTC	CASSGGLAGKDEQFF
TRBD1	TRBJ2-7	once	TRBV10-2	TGCGCCAGCAGAAGATCGGGACAGGGAGGCTCCTACGAGCAGTACTTC	CASRRSGQGGSYEQYF
.	TRBJ2-2	.	TRBV5-6	TGTGCCAGCAGCCCTCCCAGAGGGCTACCCGGGGAGCTGTTTTTT	CASSPPRGLPGELFF
.	TRBJ2-7	few	TRBV10-2	TGCGCCAGCACCTGGCCGGGACGGAACTACGAGCAGTACTTC	CASTWPGRNYEQYF